A single sample gave rise to the 20 T cell receptor beta chains below, sequenced in a study of beta chain features in type 1 diabetes. Every bit of the isolated RNA underwent reverse transcription, so sequencing read expressed TCRB transcripts. The repertoire was sequenced with immunoSEQ multiplex PCR; TCRdb's copy has only in-frame clones and lacks some. This table holds a few hundred thousand clones, approximately 16% found once. Sample: naive CD4+ T cells from blood. These receptors were obtained from a woman in her late teens or twenties in good health.

V is TRBV18 and J is TRBJ2-7, with 15 bases aligning to TRBD2. With V trimmed by 4 bases and J by 3 bases, 10 bases remained unmatched. CDR3 length: 18 residues. Germline V gives CDR1 KGHSH, CDR2 LQKENI. CDR3: CASSRAGLAGGLGYEQYF. The CDR3 DNA is TGTGCCAGCTCACGCGCGGGACTAGCGGGAGGATTAGGCTACGAGCAGTACTTC.

The chain recombines TRBV5-1 with TRBJ2-5; 7 positions agree with TRBD2. The CDR3 is 16 residues long. J was trimmed by 2 bases and V by 1 base; bases with no gene match: 8. The germline CDR1 and CDR2 sequences are SGHRS and YFSETQ. As DNA, the CDR3 is TGCGCCAGCAGCTTGACTTCTAGCGGCACTCAAGAGACCCAGTACTTC. It specifies CASSLTSSGTQETQYF.

This clone was detected only a few times. J is TRBJ1-1 and V is TRBV6-5; possible D gene TRBD1, 5 bases. The CDR3 runs to 16 residues. Germline values: CDR1 MNHEY, CDR2 SVGAGI. Trimming shortened V by 3 bases and J by 1 base, and 15 bases separated the two germline ends. CDR3 sequence (DNA): TGTGCCAGCAGTTATCCCCTAGACAGCCCGAACACTGAAGCTTTCTTT. Amino acids: CASSYPLDSPNTEAFF.

This clone was seen a few times. This chain uses TRBV9 with TRBJ2-7; 12 bases line up with TRBD2. CDR1 is SGDLS, CDR2 YYNGEE, per germline. This CDR3 comprises 15 residues. The V segment lost 4 bases and the J segment 6 bases; nucleotides outside the gene matches: 8. The chain's CDR3 is CASSFRLAGVSEQYF. CDR3 sequence (DNA): TGTGCCAGCAGCTTCCGACTAGCGGGAGTATCCGAGCAGTACTTC.

The chain carries TRBV7-9 and TRBJ2-2; 9 bases map to TRBD1. CDR3 length: 14 amino acids. J was trimmed by 5 bases and V by 6 bases; bases with no gene match: 4. The germline V gene has CDR1 SEHNR and CDR2 FQNEAQ (reference sequence). CDR3 DNA: TGTGCCAGCAGACAGGGGGCGGCGACCGGGGAGCTGTTTTTT. This codes for CASRQGAATGELFF.

This clone was counted only a few times. This rearrangement joins TRBV9 to TRBJ1-2, with D perhaps matching TRBD1 (6 bases). The length of the CDR3 is 13 residues. Germline V gene data show CDR1 as SGDLS and CDR2 as YYNGEE. Trimming stripped 8 bases from V and 8 bases from J, with 19 bases between. CDR3 sequence reads: CASSDSFYRGYTF. The CDR3 DNA sequence: TGTGCCAGTTCGGACAGTTTCTACCGGGGCTACACCTTC.

The gene calls are TRBV2 and TRBJ2-1; 13 bases match TRBD2. The CDR3 runs to 16 residues. V shed 5 bases, J shed 7 bases, and the junction held 8 bases outside the gene matches. CDR1 and CDR2 (germline): SNHLY, FYNNEI. The CDR3, as DNA: TGTGCCAGCAGTTCAGGACTAGCGGGAGAAACGAATGAGCAGTTCTTC. It specifies CASSSGLAGETNEQFF. Using reference TRBV2 and TRBJ2-1 for the parts outside the CDR3, the full variable domain is EPEVTQTPSHQVTQMGQEVILRCVPISNHLYFYWYRQILGQKVEFLVSFYNNEISEKSEIFDDQFSVERPDGSNFTLKIRSTKLEDSAMYFCASSSGLAGETNEQFFGPGTRLTVL.

This clone was seen a handful of times. The chain combines TRBV28 with TRBJ1-2; D is possibly TRBD1 (5 bases). CDR1 MDHEN and CDR2 SYDVKM come from the germline V gene. With 6 bases removed from V and 4 bases from J, the gap between germline ends came to 12 bases. The length of the CDR3 is 13 residues. The CDR3 spells CASSSLGGYGYTF. The CDR3 DNA sequence: TGTGCCAGCAGCTCTCTGGGGGGCTATGGCTACACCTTC.

V usage is TRBV25-1 and J usage is TRBJ2-7; D is possibly TRBD1 (6 bases). The CDR3 covers 15 residues. The germline V gene encodes CDR1 MGHDK and CDR2 SYGVNS. V lost 1 base and J lost 3, with 13 bases in between. CDR3 region: CASSESGQGLYEQYF. The DNA for the CDR3 is TGTGCCAGCAGTGAATCAGGGCAGGGGCTCTACGAGCAGTACTTC.

This clone was seen more than once but under ten times. The chain carries TRBV7-2 and TRBJ2-1, with 11 bases that match TRBD2. J gave up 2 bases and V 5 bases, and 2 bases lay outside the gene matches. This CDR3 spans 15 amino acids. Germline V gene data show CDR1 as SGHTA and CDR2 as FQGNSA. CDR3 in DNA: TGTGCCAGCAGCATGACTAGCGGGACCTACAATGAGCAGTTCTTC. This sequence encodes CASSMTSGTYNEQFF.

The rearrangement links TRBV4-3 to TRBJ2-7; 9 nucleotides agree with TRBD2. Germline lookup yields CDR1 LGHNA and CDR2 YSLEER. The CDR3 runs to 16 residues. With V trimmed by 4 bases and J by 2 bases, 9 bases remained unmatched. The CDR3 DNA reads TGCGCCAGCAGCCGACAAAGACTAGCGGTAGCCTACGAGCAGTACTTC. The encoded protein is CASSRQRLAVAYEQYF.

In its sample, this clone was seen a few times. J is TRBJ2-2 and V is TRBV19; 10 bases match TRBD1. CDR3 length: 15 residues. The V gene's germline CDR1 is LNHDA and CDR2 SQIVND (reference sequence). CDR3 nucleotide sequence: TGTGCATCTCGACCCGGGACAGGGGACACCGGGGAGCTGTTTTTT. It codes for CASRPGTGDTGELFF.

The J gene is TRBJ2-3, the V gene TRBV5-4, with 7 nucleotides matching TRBD2. V dropped 4 bases and J dropped 6; count of bases not matched to a gene: 11. From germline, CDR1 is SGHNT and CDR2 YYREEE (reference sequence). The CDR3 runs 15 residues. The CDR3, as DNA: TGTGCCAGCAGCGCGACTAGCTCGGAGGTGGATACGCAGTATTTT. As protein: CASSATSSEVDTQYF.

J is TRBJ1-1 and V is TRBV27; possible D gene TRBD1, 5 bases. V was clipped by 6 bases and J by 1 base, with 9 bases between them. Germline V CDR1 and CDR2: MNHEY, SMNVEV (reference sequence). This CDR3 has 13 residues. Here the CDR3 DNA reads TGTGCCAGCAGCCGGGGGGGGAACACTGAAGCTTTCTTT. Translated: CASSRGGNTEAFF.

This clone has more than one count but fewer than ten. The chain couples TRBV7-2 to TRBJ2-2, with 7 bases identical to TRBD1. The CDR3 totals 14 residues. V dropped 5 bases and J dropped 6; count of bases not matched to a gene: 6. The germline V gene has CDR1 SGHTA and CDR2 FQGNSA. CDR3 in amino acids: CASSARQGAGELFF. The DNA for the CDR3 is TGTGCCAGCAGCGCCCGACAGGGAGCCGGGGAGCTGTTTTTT.

This clone occurred a few times. At one of its ends the junction is not consistent with the germline gene, which may arise from a read error. This chain joins TRBV13 and TRBJ2-3; 10 bases are shared with TRBD1. CDR3 length equals 14 residues. Germline V lookup: CDR1 PRHDT, CDR2 FYEKMQ (reference sequence). As DNA, the CDR3 is TGTGCCAGCAGCGCGACAGGGGGCACGGATACGCAGTATTTT. The encoded protein is CASSATGGTDTQYF.

This sequence joins TRBV6-6 and TRBJ2-6, with a weak D call TRBD2 (5 bases). V shed 5 bases and J shed 4 bases, with 12 bases lying between them. Germline V gene data show CDR1 as MNHNY and CDR2 as SVGAGI (reference sequence). The CDR3 runs to 15 residues. The CDR3 bases are TGTGCCAGCAGTGGACTTTCCAGAGGGGCCAACGTCCTGACTTTC. Protein sequence: CASSGLSRGANVLTF.

This clone was counted only a few times. The J gene is TRBJ1-2, the V gene TRBV18; TRBD1 agrees at 7 bases. Per germline, CDR1 KGHSH and CDR2 LQKENI. The V segment lost 3 bases and the J segment 0 bases; nucleotides outside the gene matches: 10. CDR3 length: 17 residues. In nucleotides, the CDR3 is TGTGCCAGCTCACCGGAACAGGGGCTCGTAGCTAACTATGGCTACACCTTC. Translating gives CASSPEQGLVANYGYTF.

The chain has TRBV28 and TRBJ2-3, with 10 bases lining up with TRBD1. The CDR3 covers 14 residues. Germline loops: CDR1 MDHEN, CDR2 SYDVKM. After removal of 7 bases from V and 5 bases from J, the junction contained 6 bases not matched to a gene. The CDR3 DNA reads as TGTGCCAGCAACGACAGGGGGCGAGGAGATACGCAGTATTTT. It encodes CASNDRGRGDTQYF. Together with reference TRBV28 and TRBJ2-3, the CDR3 gives the full variable domain: DVKVTQSSRYLVKRTGEKVFLECVQDMDHENMFWYRQDPGLGLRLIYFSYDVKMKEKGDIPEGYSVSREKKERFSLILESASTNQTSMYLCASNDRGRGDTQYFGPGTRLTVL.

CDR3 in DNA: TGTGCCTCTTCTATGGGCCACCGAGTGGCTGAAAAACTGTTTTTT. As protein: CASSMGHRVAEKLFF. The chain has TRBV30 and TRBJ1-4; D not resolved. Germline V gene data show CDR1 as GTSNPN and CDR2 as SVGIG (reference sequence). This CDR3 is built from 15 residues. The germline V and J ends were trimmed by 7 bases and 7 bases, with 22 bases remaining between them.